Reported below is one T cell receptor (beta chain). This sample was taken from a study of low-dose radiotherapy and immunotherapy resistance in tumors. Study-wide background: Cohort 1 got 0.5 Gy per fraction every 2 weeks, 6.5 Gy in total. Intravenous nivolumab 240 mg every two weeks plus ipilimumab 1 mg/kg every six weeks was given to patients.

This CDR3 comprises 16 residues. Germline assignment: CDR1 SGHDN and CDR2 FVKESK. Germline trimming cut 0 bases from V and 4 bases from J; bases unmatched to any gene: 4. Time point described: after trial treatment. Treatment of the sample: LDRT plus nivolumab, ipilimumab, low-dose cyclophosphamide and aspirin (RACIN trial). Nivolumab, ipilimumab, aspirin, low-dose cyclophosphamide and low-dose radiotherapy were all administered to the donors. TRAV- and TRBV-specific primers primed first-strand cDNA, covering alpha and beta chains. Amplification of TCRs used a constant-region primer and V-primer adapter for about 18 PCR cycles. Via MiXCR, TCRdb re-called the reads, giving one row per CDR3 protein. Here the sample spans roughly 38,000 distinct CDR3 sequences, under 25% being singletons.

The V gene is TRBV14, the J gene TRBJ2-1, with TRBD1 matching over 9 bases. The receptor's source is a female donor with ovarian cancer. Sample: PBMCs, taken after low-dose radiotherapy plus immunotherapy. Written as DNA, the CDR3 is TGTGCCAGCAGCCAAGAGGGGACAGGGCCGTACAATGAGCAGTTCTTC. This translates into CASSQEGTGPYNEQFF.